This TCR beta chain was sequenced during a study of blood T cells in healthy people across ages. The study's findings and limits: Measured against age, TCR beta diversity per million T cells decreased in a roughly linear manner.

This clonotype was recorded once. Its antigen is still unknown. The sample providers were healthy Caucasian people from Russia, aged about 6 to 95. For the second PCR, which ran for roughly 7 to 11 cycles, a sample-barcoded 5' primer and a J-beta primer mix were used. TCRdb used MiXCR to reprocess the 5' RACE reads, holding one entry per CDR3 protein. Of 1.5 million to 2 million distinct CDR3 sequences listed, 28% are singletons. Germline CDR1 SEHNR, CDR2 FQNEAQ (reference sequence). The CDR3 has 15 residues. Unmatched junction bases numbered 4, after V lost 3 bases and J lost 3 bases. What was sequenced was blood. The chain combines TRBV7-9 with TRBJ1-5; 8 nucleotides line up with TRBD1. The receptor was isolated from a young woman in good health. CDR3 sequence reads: CASSLLGQDNQPQHF. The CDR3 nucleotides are TGTGCCAGCAGCTTGCTGGGACAGGACAATCAGCCCCAGCATTTT.